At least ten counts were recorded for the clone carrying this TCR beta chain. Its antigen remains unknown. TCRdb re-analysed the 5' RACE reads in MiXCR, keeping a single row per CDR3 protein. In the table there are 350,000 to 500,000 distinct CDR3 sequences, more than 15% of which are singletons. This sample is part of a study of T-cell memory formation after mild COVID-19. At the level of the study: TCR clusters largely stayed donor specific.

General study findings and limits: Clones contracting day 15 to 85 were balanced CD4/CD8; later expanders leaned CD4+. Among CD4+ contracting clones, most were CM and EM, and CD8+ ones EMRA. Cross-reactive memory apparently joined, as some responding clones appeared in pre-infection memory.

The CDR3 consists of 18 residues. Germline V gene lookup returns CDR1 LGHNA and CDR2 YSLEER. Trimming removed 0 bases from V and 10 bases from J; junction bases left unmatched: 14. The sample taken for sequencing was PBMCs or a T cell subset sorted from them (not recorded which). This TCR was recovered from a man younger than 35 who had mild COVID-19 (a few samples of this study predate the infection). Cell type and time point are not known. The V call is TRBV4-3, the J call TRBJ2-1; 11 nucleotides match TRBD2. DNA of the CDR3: TGCGCCAGCAGCCAAGATTTTACTTCGGCTAGCGGGGGGTGGGAGCAGTTCTTC. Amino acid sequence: CASSQDFTSASGGWEQFF.